This entry describes one T cell receptor (beta chain). Its specificity is unknown. Both TRBC1 and TRBC2 were covered by a beta constant-region primer of two equimolar oligonucleotides. Four rounds of PCR amplified the ligated cDNA using nested alpha and beta constant-region primers plus SP2. TCRdb reanalysed the UMI-ligation and nested PCR reads using MiXCR and keeps one entry per CDR3 protein. The table includes around 30,000 distinct CDR3 sequences, around 18% detected once. Four subsets defined by CD45RA and CD27 were sorted after CD3, CD4, CD8 and live/dead staining. CDR3 length equals 13 residues. The V gene's germline CDR1 is MNHNY and CDR2 SVGAGI (reference sequence). V lost 7 bases and J lost 3; bases outside the gene matches: 3. The data were taken from a study of naive and memory T cell subsets. Study findings and constraints: Over 90% of naive TCR sequences appeared only once, unlike memory subsets.

The clonotype was recovered from a human donor in good health. Sequences were obtained from effector memory CD4+ T cells from blood. Subset noted: effector memory, CD45RA- CD27-. The chain recombines TRBV6-6 with TRBJ1-5; TRBD1 aligns across 7 bases. CDR3 loop: CASTTGTNQPQHF. For the CDR3, the DNA is TGTGCCAGCACGACAGGGACCAATCAGCCCCAGCATTTT.